This is a list of T cell receptor beta chains from one sample in a study of early T cells in non-severe SARS-CoV-2 infection. One entry per CDR3 protein results from TCRdb running MiXCR on the 5' RACE reads. The data hold 43,000 or so distinct CDR3 sequences, with under 9.5% observed a single time. The sequenced sample was whole blood. These receptors were taken from an adult who was a healthcare worker with PCR-confirmed SARS-CoV-2 infection or an uninfected control (not recorded which). CDR3s include the opening cysteine and the closing phenylalanine or tryptophan. A D gene is named only where the DNA matches it firmly. Size is stated for part of the rows, as once, few or many counts, or as a class when the clone is expanded.

size,J,D,V,CDR3,DNA
many,TRBJ2-3,.,TRBV20-1,CSASTPANTQYF,TGCAGTGCTAGCACTCCGGCAAATACGCAGTATTTT
few,TRBJ2-7,.,TRBV6-5,CASRTGLGYEQYF,TGTGCCAGCAGGACCGGACTCGGGTACGAGCAGTACTTC
many,TRBJ2-7,.,TRBV27,CASSITGPYEQYF,TGTGCCAGCAGTATCACAGGGCCCTACGAGCAGTACTTC
many,TRBJ2-5,.,TRBV7-9,CARLSTEGETQYF,TGTGCCAGACTTAGTACCGAGGGGGAGACCCAGTACTTC
few,TRBJ2-5,.,TRBV18,CASSPKVGGAQETQYF,TGTGCCAGCTCACCAAAGGTTGGCGGAGCTCAAGAGACCCAGTACTTC
.,TRBJ1-1,.,TRBV7-2,CASSLYAGITEAFF,TGTGCCAGCAGCTTATATGCAGGGATCACTGAAGCTTTCTTT
many,TRBJ1-6,.,TRBV7-2,CASSLQLINSPLHF,TGTGCCAGCAGCTTACAGCTTATTAATTCACCCCTCCACTTT
.,TRBJ2-1,TRBD1,TRBV12-3/TRBV12-4,CASTPGQGYYNEQFF,TGTGCCAGCACCCCGGGACAGGGATACTACAATGAGCAGTTCTTC
many,TRBJ2-7,.,TRBV20-1,CSASFQILYEQYF,TGCAGTGCTAGTTTCCAGATACTATACGAGCAGTACTTC
.,TRBJ2-1,.,TRBV25-1,CASSPIGEGLHEQFF,TGTGCCAGCAGTCCGATAGGGGAAGGGCTCCATGAGCAGTTCTTC
many,TRBJ2-7,.,TRBV6-2/TRBV6-3,CATYDPTFEQYF,TGTGCCACTTATGATCCCACTTTTGAGCAGTACTTC
many,TRBJ1-4,TRBD1,TRBV20-1,CSARAGTGDGEKLFF,TGCAGTGCTAGAGCCGGGACAGGGGACGGCGAAAAACTGTTTTTT
few,TRBJ1-1,.,TRBV6-2/TRBV6-3,CASSYDTGRSTEAFF,TGTGCCAGCAGTTACGACACAGGGCGTAGCACTGAAGCTTTCTTT
.,TRBJ1-1,TRBD1,TRBV5-4,CASSMGGQGLNTEVFF,TGTGCCAGCAGCATGGGGGGACAGGGACTGAACACTGAAGTTTTCTTT
many,TRBJ1-1,TRBD1,TRBV6-1,CAIIRDRLNTEAFF,TGTGCCATCATCCGGGACAGGCTGAACACTGAAGCTTTCTTT
.,TRBJ2-5,.,TRBV28,CASSYERETQYF,TGTGCCAGCAGCTACGAGAGGGAGACCCAGTACTTC
.,TRBJ2-2,TRBD1,TRBV2,CALAGRQGTNTGELFF,TGTGCTCTGGCGGGTAGACAGGGGACGAACACCGGGGAGCTGTTTTTT
many,TRBJ1-2,TRBD1,TRBV5-5,CASSTTGGSYGYTF,TGTGCCAGCAGCACTACAGGGGGTAGCTATGGCTACACCTTC